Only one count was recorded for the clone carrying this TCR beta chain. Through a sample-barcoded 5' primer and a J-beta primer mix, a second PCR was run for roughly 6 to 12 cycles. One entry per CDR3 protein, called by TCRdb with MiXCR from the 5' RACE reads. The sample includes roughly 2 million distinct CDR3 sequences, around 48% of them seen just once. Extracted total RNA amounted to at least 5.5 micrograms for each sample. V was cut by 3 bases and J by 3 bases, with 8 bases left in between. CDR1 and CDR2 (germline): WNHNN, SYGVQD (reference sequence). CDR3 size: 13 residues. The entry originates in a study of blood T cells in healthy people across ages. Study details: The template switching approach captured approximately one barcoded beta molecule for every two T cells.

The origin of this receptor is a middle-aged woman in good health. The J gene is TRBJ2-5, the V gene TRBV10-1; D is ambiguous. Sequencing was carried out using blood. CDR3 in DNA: TGCGCCAGCAGTGAAAATATTAAAGAGACCCAGTACTTC. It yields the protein CASSENIKETQYF.